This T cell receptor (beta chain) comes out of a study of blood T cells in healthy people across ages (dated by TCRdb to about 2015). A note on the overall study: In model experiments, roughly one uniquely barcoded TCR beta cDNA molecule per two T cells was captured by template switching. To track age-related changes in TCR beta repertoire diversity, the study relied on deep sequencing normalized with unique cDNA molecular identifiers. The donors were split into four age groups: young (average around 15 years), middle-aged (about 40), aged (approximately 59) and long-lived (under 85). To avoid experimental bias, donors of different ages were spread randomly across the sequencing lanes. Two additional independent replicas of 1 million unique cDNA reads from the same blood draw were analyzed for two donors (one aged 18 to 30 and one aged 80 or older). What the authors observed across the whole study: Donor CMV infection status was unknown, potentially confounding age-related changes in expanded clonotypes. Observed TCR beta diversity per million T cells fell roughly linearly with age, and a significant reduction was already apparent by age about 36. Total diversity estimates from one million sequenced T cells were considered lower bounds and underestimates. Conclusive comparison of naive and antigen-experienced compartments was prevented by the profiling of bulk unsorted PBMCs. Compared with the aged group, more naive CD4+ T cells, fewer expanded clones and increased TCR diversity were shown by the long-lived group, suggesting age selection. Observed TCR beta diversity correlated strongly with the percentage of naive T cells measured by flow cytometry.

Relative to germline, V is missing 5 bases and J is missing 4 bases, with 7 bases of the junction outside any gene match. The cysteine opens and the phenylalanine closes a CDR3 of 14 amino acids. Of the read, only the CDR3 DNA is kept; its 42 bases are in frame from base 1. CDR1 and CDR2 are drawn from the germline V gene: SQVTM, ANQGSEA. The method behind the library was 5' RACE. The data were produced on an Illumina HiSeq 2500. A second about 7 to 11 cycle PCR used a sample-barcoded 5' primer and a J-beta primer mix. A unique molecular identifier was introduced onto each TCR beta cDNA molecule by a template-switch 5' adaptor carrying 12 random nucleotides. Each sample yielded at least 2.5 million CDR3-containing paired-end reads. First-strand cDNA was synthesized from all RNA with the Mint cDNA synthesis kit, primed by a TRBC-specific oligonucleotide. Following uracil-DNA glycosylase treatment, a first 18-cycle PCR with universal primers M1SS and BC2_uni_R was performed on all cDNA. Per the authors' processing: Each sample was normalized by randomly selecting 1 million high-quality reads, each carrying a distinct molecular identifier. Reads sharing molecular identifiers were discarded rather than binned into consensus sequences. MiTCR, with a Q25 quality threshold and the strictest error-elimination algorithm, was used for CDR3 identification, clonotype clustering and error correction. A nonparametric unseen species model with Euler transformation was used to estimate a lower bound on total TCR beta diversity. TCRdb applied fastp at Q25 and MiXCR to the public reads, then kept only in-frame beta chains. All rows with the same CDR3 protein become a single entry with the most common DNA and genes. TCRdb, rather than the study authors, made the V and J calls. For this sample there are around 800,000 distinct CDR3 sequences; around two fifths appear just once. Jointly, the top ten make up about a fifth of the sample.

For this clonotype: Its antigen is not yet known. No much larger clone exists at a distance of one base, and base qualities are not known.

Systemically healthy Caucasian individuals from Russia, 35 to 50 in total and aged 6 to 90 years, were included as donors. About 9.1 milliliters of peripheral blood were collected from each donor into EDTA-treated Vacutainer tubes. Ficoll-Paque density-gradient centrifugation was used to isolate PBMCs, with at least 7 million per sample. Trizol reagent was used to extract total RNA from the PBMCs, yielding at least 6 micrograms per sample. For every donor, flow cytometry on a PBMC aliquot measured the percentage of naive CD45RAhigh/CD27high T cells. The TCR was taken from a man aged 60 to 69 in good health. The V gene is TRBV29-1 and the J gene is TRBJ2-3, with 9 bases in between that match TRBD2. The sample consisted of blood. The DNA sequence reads TGCAGCGTTTCGAGGCGGGGGGGCGCAGATACGCAGTATTTT. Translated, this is CSVSRRGGADTQYF.